These T cell receptor beta chains were read from a single sample in a study of identical twins. Each CDR3 protein is one row after TCRdb ran MiXCR on the 5' RACE reads. Of 450,000 or so distinct CDR3 sequences in the sample, approximately 15% are singletons; the top ten hold over 0.5%. The same sample was also used in a study of yellow fever vaccine responses in identical twins.

The sample consisted of CD4+ T cells sorted from blood. The source is a woman aged 18-29 years in good health. Both conserved end residues are part of each CDR3. The D gene is left open where the match is weak. Only part of the rows carry a size: once, few, many, or a class if the clone is expanded.

TRBD2,few,TRBJ2-3,TRBV7-3,CASSQGLGATDTQYF,TGTGCCAGCAGCCAAGGACTAGGGGCGACAGATACGCAGTATTTT
-,few,TRBJ1-1,TRBV5-1,CASSFGLGVTGSSFMNTEAFF,TGCGCCAGCAGCTTTGGGCTAGGGGTTACAGGTTCCTCCTTCATGAACACTGAAGCTTTCTTT
TRBD1,-,TRBJ2-7,TRBV20-1,CSARTATGGENEQYF,TGCAGTGCAAGGACCGCGACAGGGGGCGAAAACGAGCAGTACTTC
-,-,TRBJ1-3,TRBV6-5,CASSYSRTAGNTIYF,TGTGCCAGCAGTTACTCTAGGACAGCTGGAAACACCATATATTTT
TRBD2,few,TRBJ2-1,TRBV12-3/TRBV12-4,CASSFPLAGGPNEQFF,TGTGCCAGCAGTTTCCCACTAGCGGGAGGGCCCAATGAGCAGTTCTTC
-,-,TRBJ2-7,TRBV24-1,CATSDLWQPTFYEQYF,TGTGCCACCAGTGATTTGTGGCAGCCAACCTTCTACGAGCAGTACTTC
TRBD1,many,TRBJ2-3,TRBV5-1,CASSTGQGADTQYF,TGCGCCAGCAGCACCGGACAGGGGGCAGATACGCAGTATTTT
-,-,TRBJ2-5,TRBV11-1,CASSLAIKGGSQETQYF,TGTGCCAGCAGCTTAGCGATTAAAGGCGGCAGCCAAGAGACCCAGTACTTC
-,few,TRBJ2-7,TRBV10-1,CASSVGLYEQYF,TGCGCCAGCAGTGTTGGCCTCTACGAGCAGTACTTC
-,-,TRBJ1-5,TRBV28,CASSFGSLMNQPQHF,TGTGCCAGCAGTTTTGGCAGCCTTATGAATCAGCCCCAGCATTTT
TRBD1,-,TRBJ2-7,TRBV5-4,CASSFGGGDRSYEQYF,TGTGCCAGCAGCTTTGGAGGTGGGGACAGATCCTACGAGCAGTACTTC
-,-,TRBJ2-7,TRBV5-6,CASRGLRDTYEQYF,TGTGCCAGCAGAGGATTGCGGGACACCTACGAGCAGTACTTC
TRBD1,many,TRBJ2-2,TRBV11-1,CASSWTGGTGELFF,TGTGCCAGCAGCTGGACAGGGGGCACCGGGGAGCTGTTTTTT
-,-,TRBJ2-5,TRBV2,CASSDEVVGETQYF,TGTGCCAGCAGTGACGAGGTCGTAGGGGAGACCCAGTACTTC
-,-,TRBJ2-5,TRBV7-2,CASSKWGQETQYF,TGTGCCAGCAGCAAATGGGGGCAAGAGACCCAGTACTTC
-,few,TRBJ2-5,TRBV20-1,CSALNAKDPQETQYF,TGCAGTGCCTTAAACGCAAAAGACCCCCAAGAGACCCAGTACTTC
TRBD1,few,TRBJ2-6,TRBV29-1,CSATQGASGANVLTF,TGCAGCGCTACACAGGGGGCTTCTGGGGCCAACGTCCTGACTTTC
TRBD2,few,TRBJ2-7,TRBV29-1,CSASNKASGATEQYF,TGCAGCGCATCTAATAAGGCTAGCGGGGCCACCGAGCAGTACTTC
TRBD2,-,TRBJ2-5,TRBV5-5,CASSGGLAGGNLKETQYF,TGTGCCAGCAGCGGGGGACTAGCGGGGGGCAACTTAAAAGAGACCCAGTACTTC
-,many,TRBJ2-7,TRBV5-1,CASAEGLGAYEQYF,TGCGCCAGCGCGGAGGGATTGGGGGCCTACGAGCAGTACTTC
-,few,TRBJ1-1,TRBV6-1,CASTPGQGVWTEAFF,TGTGCCAGCACCCCCGGGCAGGGCGTATGGACTGAAGCTTTCTTT
TRBD2,once,TRBJ2-1,TRBV27,CASSLKTSAYNEQFF,TGTGCCAGCAGTTTGAAGACTAGCGCGTACAATGAGCAGTTCTTC
-,-,TRBJ2-3,TRBV2,CASSEFTRTDTQYF,TGTGCCAGCAGTGAGTTTACCCGCACAGATACGCAGTATTTT
-,many,TRBJ1-5,TRBV7-2,CASSPVGGGNQPQHF,TGTGCCAGCAGCCCAGTGGGGGGTGGCAATCAGCCCCAGCATTTT
TRBD1,medium-sized,TRBJ2-7,TRBV20-1,CSAYSPTGGYEQYF,TGCAGTGCTTATTCTCCGACAGGGGGCTACGAGCAGTACTTC
TRBD2,many,TRBJ2-3,TRBV2,CASSQGLAVGTDTQYF,TGTGCCAGCAGTCAGGGACTAGCGGTCGGCACAGATACGCAGTATTTT
-,-,TRBJ1-5,TRBV28,CASRRKRNQPQHF,TGTGCCAGCAGAAGGAAGAGGAATCAGCCCCAGCATTTT
TRBD2,few,TRBJ2-5,TRBV9,CASSVRGGALETQYF,TGTGCCAGCAGCGTACGCGGGGGGGCCCTAGAGACCCAGTACTTC
-,-,TRBJ2-3,TRBV6-1,CASTPPRRDTQYF,TGTGCCAGCACTCCTCCACGTAGGGATACGCAGTATTTT
-,few,TRBJ2-3,TRBV12-3/TRBV12-4,CASSLKTPSTDTQYF,TGTGCCAGCAGCCTTAAAACCCCTAGCACAGATACGCAGTATTTT
-,-,TRBJ2-4,TRBV20-1,CSATWLAPKNIQYF,TGCAGTGCAACCTGGCTAGCTCCCAAAAACATTCAGTACTTC
-,-,TRBJ2-1,TRBV6-2/TRBV6-3,CASVDLGGTYEQFF,TGTGCCAGCGTAGATCTGGGGGGAACTTATGAGCAGTTCTTC
TRBD2,-,TRBJ2-5,TRBV11-2,CASSSRTRLAGAVETQYF,TGTGCCAGCAGCTCCCGCACGAGACTAGCGGGAGCTGTAGAGACCCAGTACTTC
TRBD2,many,TRBJ2-1,TRBV12-3/TRBV12-4,CASTPGLVIYEQFF,TGTGCCAGCACCCCGGGACTAGTTATCTATGAGCAGTTCTTC
-,-,TRBJ2-5,TRBV6-5,CASSYSCRPRCETQYF,TGTGCCAGCAGTTACTCCTGCAGGCCGAGGTGCGAGACCCAGTACTTC
TRBD2,-,TRBJ2-5,TRBV7-2,CASTPSPVGGRYQYF,TGTGCCAGCACTCCCTCCCCCGTAGGCGGGAGATACCAGTACTTC
TRBD2,few,TRBJ2-1,TRBV18,CASSPELAGYNEQFF,TGTGCCAGCTCACCAGAACTAGCGGGGTACAATGAGCAGTTCTTC
TRBD2,many,TRBJ2-7,TRBV12-3/TRBV12-4,CASRRTSGSYEQYF,TGTGCCAGCAGGCGGACTAGCGGATCCTACGAGCAGTACTTC
TRBD2,-,TRBJ2-7,TRBV20-1,CSARGHLAGGPTYEQYF,TGCAGTGCTAGAGGCCACTTAGCGGGAGGGCCCACCTACGAGCAGTACTTC
TRBD1,few,TRBJ2-3,TRBV6-4,CASSGSLTGSTDTQYF,TGTGCCAGCAGTGGATCCCTGACAGGGAGCACAGATACGCAGTATTTT
TRBD2,-,TRBJ2-2,TRBV12-3/TRBV12-4,CADKLAGVSGELFF,TGTGCCGATAAACTAGCGGGAGTTTCCGGGGAGCTGTTTTTT
TRBD1,-,TRBJ2-1,TRBV9,CASSGQGSGSYNEQFF,TGTGCCAGCAGCGGACAGGGGTCGGGCTCCTACAATGAGCAGTTCTTC
-,few,TRBJ2-4,TRBV7-9,CASSSRWGVENIQYF,TGTGCCAGCAGCTCCAGGTGGGGCGTAGAAAACATTCAGTACTTC
-,-,TRBJ2-3,TRBV25-1,CASSEYKGREATDTQYF,TGTGCCAGCAGTGAATATAAGGGGCGGGAAGCGACAGATACGCAGTATTTT
TRBD1,-,TRBJ1-1,TRBV5-1,CASSPGQRNTEAFF,TGCGCCAGCAGCCCGGGACAGAGGAACACTGAAGCTTTCTTT
-,once,TRBJ1-2,TRBV2,CASRDGFWIANYGYTF,TGTGCCAGCAGGGATGGGTTTTGGATTGCGAACTATGGCTACACCTTC
-,-,TRBJ2-7,TRBV6-1,CASSRATDTYEQYF,TGTGCCAGCAGTCGAGCGACGGACACCTACGAGCAGTACTTC
-,-,TRBJ2-7,TRBV11-2,CASSWSGLRGGYEQYF,TGTGCCAGCAGCTGGTCCGGACTCAGAGGTGGCTACGAGCAGTACTTC
TRBD2,-,TRBJ2-3,TRBV6-1,CASSGLAGGPDTQYF,TGTGCCAGCAGTGGACTAGCGGGGGGGCCAGATACGCAGTATTTT
-,few,TRBJ2-1,TRBV9,CASSVGRGAPTNEQFF,TGTGCCAGCAGCGTAGGCCGGGGGGCACCAACCAATGAGCAGTTCTTC
-,-,TRBJ2-3,TRBV28,CASRGRVDDTQYF,TGTGCCAGCCGGGGGCGAGTTGATGATACGCAGTATTTT
TRBD2,many,TRBJ2-1,TRBV29-1,CSVEDPGRGVDNEQFF,TGCAGCGTTGAAGACCCCGGGCGGGGGGTCGACAATGAGCAGTTCTTC
-,few,TRBJ1-1,TRBV12-3/TRBV12-4,CASSADKTIEAFF,TGTGCCAGCAGTGCCGACAAGACGATTGAAGCTTTCTTT
TRBD1,few,TRBJ2-1,TRBV5-4,CASSLGTVSYNEQFF,TGTGCCAGCAGCTTAGGGACAGTTTCCTACAATGAGCAGTTCTTC
TRBD1,-,TRBJ2-7,TRBV12-3/TRBV12-4,CASSPRDRVHEQYF,TGTGCCAGCAGTCCCCGGGACAGGGTCCACGAGCAGTACTTC
TRBD2,-,TRBJ2-7,TRBV6-5,CASSSSGLAGGSYEQYF,TGTGCCAGCAGTTCATCGGGACTAGCGGGGGGTTCCTACGAGCAGTACTTC
-,-,TRBJ2-2,TRBV3-1,CASRNRMAGELFF,TGTGCCAGCAGAAACAGGATGGCCGGGGAGCTGTTTTTT
-,once,TRBJ2-7,TRBV28,CASSLATAYEQYF,TGTGCCAGCAGTTTAGCGACCGCCTACGAGCAGTACTTC
-,-,TRBJ2-3,TRBV19,CASSIGGSDTQYF,TGTGCCAGTAGTATAGGCGGGTCAGATACGCAGTATTTT
-,few,TRBJ2-3,TRBV11-2,CASRRQGLGVPDTQYF,TGTGCCAGTCGACGACAGGGACTTGGTGTACCCGATACGCAGTATTTT